The next 15 T cell receptor beta chains were all read from a single sample in a study of cytomegalovirus exposure and HLA in healthy donors (dated by TCRdb to 2016 to 2017). Libraries were built with the immunoSEQ multiplex PCR assay. For the multiplex PCR, a mixture combining 60 forward primers for TCR Vbeta segments and 13 reverse primers for TCR Jbeta segments was used. TCRdb obtained this table from immuneACCESS and retained in-frame rearrangements with V and J assigned. These tables miss some clones; where compared with another copy, unresolved V genes account for less than half of the shortfall, and the remainder is unexplained. The sample table lists approximately 190,000 clones, about 85% of them with a count of one. 3% to 4% of the sample comes from the top ten. Sequencing was carried out using PBMCs. The receptors were gathered from a man between 50 and 59 years old in good health and CMV-seronegative.

The chain links TRBV12-5 to TRBJ2-3, with TRBD1 as a possible D gene (6 bases). Germline V gene lookup returns CDR1 LGHNT and CDR2 FRNRAP. V lost 7 bases to trimming and J lost 0 bases, with 8 bases between them. The CDR3 spans 13 residues. CDR3 sequence: CASAQGSTDTQYF. The DNA for the CDR3 is TGTGCTAGTGCCCAGGGGAGCACAGATACGCAGTATTTT.

V usage is TRBV7-2 and J usage is TRBJ2-5; TRBD1 might be the D (5 bases). Germline assignment: CDR1 SGHTA and CDR2 FQGNSA. V shed 5 bases and J shed 5 bases, with 12 bases lying between them. The CDR3 sequence is 13 residues long. The CDR3: CASSIQAAETQYF. CDR3 DNA: TGTGCCAGCAGCATACAGGCGGCGGAGACCCAGTACTTC.

The chain combines TRBV10-3 with TRBJ2-5; D uncertain. Between the trimmed V and J ends, which lost 6 bases and 1 base, there was a span of 6 bases. This CDR3 has 12 residues. CDR1 ENHRY and CDR2 SYGVKD come from the germline V gene. CDR3 sequence (DNA): TGTGCCATCAGCCCACTCCAAGAGACCCAGTACTTC. Its translation is CAISPLQETQYF.

The rearrangement links TRBV4-1 to TRBJ2-1; maybe TRBD2 (6 bases). The germline V gene encodes CDR1 MGHRA and CDR2 YSYEKL. The V end was cut by 2 bases, the J end by 6 bases, with 14 bases between. CDR3 length equals 15 residues. Written as DNA, the CDR3 is TGCGCCAGCAGCCAAAGTGGGGGGACGGGCAATGAGCAGTTCTTC. Its protein is CASSQSGGTGNEQFF.

This chain links TRBV27 with TRBJ1-1, with D unresolved. The V end lost 2 bases, the J end lost 1 base, and 5 bases lay between the germline ends. CDR3 length: 13 amino acids. Germline CDR1 is MNHEY and CDR2 is SMNVEV (reference sequence). CDR3 region: CASSLSRNTEAFF. The CDR3 region has the DNA TGTGCCAGCAGTTTAAGTAGGAACACTGAAGCTTTCTTT.

The V call is TRBV27, the J call TRBJ1-6; 7 bases are shared with TRBD1. The V gene's germline CDR1 is MNHEY and CDR2 SMNVEV (reference sequence). The CDR3 is 14 amino acids. V was pared by 3 bases and J by 9 bases, with 5 bases of the junction left unmatched. CDR3 DNA sequence: TGTGCCAGCAGTTTTGGCGGGACAGCTTCACCCCTCCACTTT. Encoded protein: CASSFGGTASPLHF.

The chain uses TRBV18 and TRBJ1-5; TRBD1 matches 9 bases. The CDR3 loop spans 15 amino acids. Looked up from germline, CDR1 is KGHSH and CDR2 is LQKENI. V shed 2 bases and J 4 bases; nucleotides not matched to a gene: 3. The CDR3 DNA is TGTGCCAGCTCACCAGAGGACAGGGGTAATCAGCCCCAGCATTTT. Residues: CASSPEDRGNQPQHF.

V is TRBV9 and J is TRBJ2-5; 7 bases agree with TRBD1. The CDR3 totals 14 residues. Trimming removed 6 bases from V and 5 bases from J; junction bases left unmatched: 10. The V gene's germline CDR1 is SGDLS and CDR2 YYNGEE. The CDR3 region is CASNTDRAGETQYF. Written as DNA, the CDR3 is TGTGCCAGCAACACAGACAGGGCCGGGGAGACCCAGTACTTC.

The chain uses TRBV2 and TRBJ2-7; TRBD2 agrees at 8 bases. The CDR3 runs 13 residues. Germline values: CDR1 SNHLY, CDR2 FYNNEI. Trimming took 7 bases from V and 5 from J; bases not matched to a gene: 7. The CDR3 protein is CASTRTSSHEQYF. The DNA for the CDR3 is TGTGCCAGCACCCGGACTAGCTCTCACGAGCAGTACTTC.

As DNA, the CDR3 is TGCAGCGTACAGGCCAACACTGAAGCTTTCTTT. It codes for CSVQANTEAFF. The chain employs TRBV29-1 and TRBJ1-1, with a weak D call TRBD1 (5 bases). CDR3 length: 11 amino acids. The germline gives CDR1 SQVTM, CDR2 ANQGSEA. Trimming removed 6 bases at V and 2 bases at J, with 7 bases between.

The chain employs TRBV6-5 and TRBJ2-2; TRBD2 matches at 11 bases. From germline, CDR1 is MNHEY and CDR2 SVGAGI. J was trimmed by 4 bases and V by 10 bases; bases with no gene match: 5. The CDR3 runs to 14 residues. The CDR3 DNA reads TGTGCCACCAGACTAGCGGGACTCACCGGGGAGCTGTTTTTT. Encoded protein: CATRLAGLTGELFF.

V usage is TRBV11-3 and J usage is TRBJ2-2; D remains unclear. The V end lost 1 base, the J end lost 5 bases, and 5 bases lay between the germline ends. The germline V gene has CDR1 SGHNT and CDR2 YENEEA. This CDR3 spans 13 amino acids. The CDR3 is CASSLVITGELFF. The CDR3 DNA sequence: TGTGCCAGCAGCTTAGTTATAACCGGGGAGCTGTTTTTT.

V and J are TRBV19 and TRBJ2-7; 8 bases are a match to TRBD1. Per the germline V gene, CDR1 is LNHDA and CDR2 is SQIVND (reference sequence). The CDR3 has 15 amino acids. The trim removed 5 bases at V and 2 bases at J, leaving 8 bases unmatched. CDR3 loop: CASSLQGVATYEQYF. CDR3 coding DNA: TGTGCCAGTAGTCTACAGGGGGTCGCTACCTACGAGCAGTACTTC.

DNA for the CDR3: TGTGCCAGCAGCTTAAGTCAGGGGTTGTCCTACGAGCAGTACTTC. Protein: CASSLSQGLSYEQYF. This sequence joins TRBV7-6 and TRBJ2-7; possible D gene TRBD1, 6 bases. The V and J ends lost 2 bases and 1 base respectively, with 12 bases between them. The CDR3 extends over 15 amino acids. The germline gives CDR1 SGHVS, CDR2 FNYEAQ.

The genes are TRBV13 and TRBJ2-1; tentatively, D is TRBD1 (5 bases). Trimming took 5 bases from V and 7 from J, leaving 15 bases between them. The germline CDR1 and CDR2 sequences are PRHDT and FYEKMQ (reference sequence). This CDR3 region has 14 residues. The CDR3 protein is CASSPRQYGNEQFF. The CDR3 nucleotides are TGTGCCAGCAGCCCCCGACAGTACGGGAATGAGCAGTTCTTC.